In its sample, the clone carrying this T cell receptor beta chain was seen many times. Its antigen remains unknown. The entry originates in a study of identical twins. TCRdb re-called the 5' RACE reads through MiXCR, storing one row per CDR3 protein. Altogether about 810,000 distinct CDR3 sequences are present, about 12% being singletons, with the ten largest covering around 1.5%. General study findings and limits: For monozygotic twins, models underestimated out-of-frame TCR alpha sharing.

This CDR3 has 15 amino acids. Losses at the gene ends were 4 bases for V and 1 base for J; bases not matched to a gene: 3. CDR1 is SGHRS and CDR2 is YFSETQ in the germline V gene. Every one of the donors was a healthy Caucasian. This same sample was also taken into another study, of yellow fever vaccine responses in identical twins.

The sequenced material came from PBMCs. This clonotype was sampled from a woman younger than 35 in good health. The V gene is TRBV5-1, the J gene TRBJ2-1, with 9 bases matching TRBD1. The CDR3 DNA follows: TGCGCCAGCAGCACCGGACAGGGGTCCTACAATGAGCAGTTCTTC. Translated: CASSTGQGSYNEQFF.